A selection of T cell receptor beta chains follows, all from one sample in a study of cytomegalovirus exposure and HLA in healthy donors. Profiling relied on immunoSEQ multiplex PCR, and the TCRdb table lists in-frame clones only, not all of them. Here the sample spans 45,000 to 70,000 clones, about 82% being singletons. Sequenced sample: PBMCs. The receptors were sampled from a man aged 30 to 39 in good health and CMV-seronegative. Both conserved end residues are part of each CDR3. Fields, in order: clone size, D gene, V gene, J gene, CDR3 protein, CDR3 DNA. D genes are given only for firm matches. Only some rows state a clone size, as once, few, many or a class for expanded clones.

clone size: -; D gene: TRBD1; V gene: TRBV19; J gene: TRBJ1-2; CDR3 protein: CASSIWGQSNYGYTF; CDR3 DNA: TGTGCCAGTAGTATCTGGGGACAGTCGAACTATGGCTACACCTTC
clone size: -; D gene: -; V gene: TRBV6-1; J gene: TRBJ2-1; CDR3 protein: CVSSEPTRGQFF; CDR3 DNA: TGTGTCAGCAGTGAACCTACTAGAGGGCAGTTCTTC
clone size: -; D gene: TRBD1; V gene: TRBV7-2; J gene: TRBJ1-2; CDR3 protein: CASSLVGQGSYGYTF; CDR3 DNA: TGTGCCAGCAGCTTAGTTGGACAGGGATCCTATGGCTACACCTTC
clone size: -; D gene: TRBD1; V gene: TRBV28; J gene: TRBJ2-7; CDR3 protein: CASSPGQSSYEQYF; CDR3 DNA: TGTGCCAGCAGCCCGGGACAGAGCTCCTACGAGCAGTACTTC
clone size: -; D gene: TRBD1; V gene: TRBV29-1; J gene: TRBJ2-7; CDR3 protein: CSVKRGQGGYEQYF; CDR3 DNA: TGCAGCGTTAAAAGGGGACAGGGGGGATACGAGCAGTACTTC
clone size: -; D gene: TRBD1; V gene: TRBV7-2; J gene: TRBJ2-7; CDR3 protein: CASSFHLYRGSGYEQYF; CDR3 DNA: TGTGCCAGCAGCTTCCACCTCTACAGGGGAAGTGGGTACGAGCAGTACTTC
clone size: -; D gene: -; V gene: TRBV5-4; J gene: TRBJ1-2; CDR3 protein: CASSLVNNYGYTF; CDR3 DNA: TGTGCCAGCAGCTTGGTAAATAACTATGGCTACACCTTC
clone size: -; D gene: -; V gene: TRBV6-6; J gene: TRBJ2-4; CDR3 protein: CASTTTGTLANIQYF; CDR3 DNA: TGTGCCAGTACAACGACAGGTACCCTAGCAAACATTCAGTACTTC
clone size: -; D gene: TRBD1; V gene: TRBV7-7; J gene: TRBJ2-5; CDR3 protein: CASSLGTGQETQYF; CDR3 DNA: TGTGCTAGCAGCTTAGGGACAGGGCAAGAGACCCAGTACTTC
clone size: -; D gene: -; V gene: TRBV5-1; J gene: TRBJ2-3; CDR3 protein: CASSLGGGASPDTQYF; CDR3 DNA: TGCGCCAGCAGCTTGGGAGGGGGGGCCTCACCAGATACGCAGTATTTT
clone size: -; D gene: TRBD2; V gene: TRBV29-1; J gene: TRBJ2-1; CDR3 protein: CSVAGTSGYNEQFF; CDR3 DNA: TGCAGCGTCGCTGGGACTAGCGGATACAATGAGCAGTTCTTC
clone size: once; D gene: TRBD2; V gene: TRBV5-1; J gene: TRBJ2-2; CDR3 protein: CASRSQREVGGELFF; CDR3 DNA: TGCGCCAGCAGGTCGCAGCGGGAAGTGGGCGGGGAGCTGTTTTTT
clone size: -; D gene: -; V gene: TRBV15; J gene: TRBJ1-3; CDR3 protein: CATSKLNPGNTIYF; CDR3 DNA: TGTGCCACCAGCAAACTCAATCCCGGAAACACCATATATTTT
clone size: -; D gene: -; V gene: TRBV7-2; J gene: TRBJ1-3; CDR3 protein: CASSLVGSSGNTIYF; CDR3 DNA: TGTGCCAGCAGCTTAGTGGGCAGCTCTGGAAACACCATATATTTT
clone size: -; D gene: -; V gene: TRBV19; J gene: TRBJ1-1; CDR3 protein: CASSIVANTEAFF; CDR3 DNA: TGTGCCAGTAGTATAGTGGCGAACACTGAAGCTTTCTTT
clone size: -; D gene: TRBD1; V gene: TRBV28; J gene: TRBJ1-4; CDR3 protein: CASSYEGQGWEKLFF; CDR3 DNA: TGTGCCAGCAGTTATGAGGGACAGGGATGGGAAAAACTGTTTTTT
clone size: once; D gene: -; V gene: TRBV11-2; J gene: TRBJ1-6; CDR3 protein: CASSQNSHNSPLHF; CDR3 DNA: TGTGCCAGCAGCCAGAATTCCCATAATTCACCCCTCCACTTT
clone size: -; D gene: TRBD1; V gene: TRBV6-4; J gene: TRBJ1-2; CDR3 protein: CASSRGQGGYGYTF; CDR3 DNA: TGTGCCAGCAGCCGCGGACAGGGCGGCTATGGCTACACCTTC
clone size: -; D gene: TRBD2; V gene: TRBV4-1; J gene: TRBJ2-4; CDR3 protein: CASSPRTSGAPLAKNIQYF; CDR3 DNA: TGCGCCAGCAGCCCTCGGACTAGCGGGGCCCCTCTAGCCAAAAACATTCAGTACTTC
clone size: -; D gene: -; V gene: TRBV10-3; J gene: TRBJ2-3; CDR3 protein: CAINIGDSSTDTQYF; CDR3 DNA: TGTGCCATCAACATAGGGGATTCTAGCACAGATACGCAGTATTTT
clone size: -; D gene: -; V gene: TRBV6-5; J gene: TRBJ1-2; CDR3 protein: CASSSIQGKYGYTF; CDR3 DNA: TGTGCCAGCAGTTCTATACAGGGCAAATATGGCTACACCTTC
clone size: -; D gene: TRBD1; V gene: TRBV30; J gene: TRBJ2-1; CDR3 protein: CAWSLTTGGMNEQFF; CDR3 DNA: TGTGCCTGGAGTTTGACGACAGGGGGCATGAATGAGCAGTTCTTC
clone size: -; D gene: -; V gene: TRBV2; J gene: TRBJ2-3; CDR3 protein: CATQGPGDTQYF; CDR3 DNA: TGTGCCACCCAGGGCCCCGGGGATACGCAGTATTTT
clone size: -; D gene: TRBD2; V gene: TRBV27; J gene: TRBJ2-3; CDR3 protein: CASSPLAGSPGDTQYF; CDR3 DNA: TGTGCCAGCAGTCCCCTAGCGGGTTCTCCAGGGGATACGCAGTATTTT
clone size: -; D gene: -; V gene: TRBV7-9; J gene: TRBJ1-2; CDR3 protein: CASSEQGWNYGYTF; CDR3 DNA: TGTGCCAGCAGCGAACAGGGATGGAACTATGGCTACACCTTC
clone size: -; D gene: TRBD1; V gene: TRBV19; J gene: TRBJ2-1; CDR3 protein: CASSRGQGAYNEQFF; CDR3 DNA: TGTGCCAGTAGTAGGGGACAGGGCGCCTACAATGAGCAGTTCTTC
clone size: -; D gene: -; V gene: TRBV30; J gene: TRBJ2-1; CDR3 protein: CAWKGGPYEQFF; CDR3 DNA: TGTGCCTGGAAGGGGGGGCCATATGAGCAGTTCTTC
clone size: few; D gene: TRBD1; V gene: TRBV4-3; J gene: TRBJ2-1; CDR3 protein: CASSSRTGGDEQFF; CDR3 DNA: TGCGCCAGCAGCTCTCGGACAGGGGGCGATGAGCAGTTCTTC
clone size: few; D gene: -; V gene: TRBV9; J gene: TRBJ2-2; CDR3 protein: CASSVVTGAGELFF; CDR3 DNA: TGTGCCAGCAGCGTAGTTACGGGGGCCGGGGAGCTGTTTTTT
clone size: -; D gene: TRBD2; V gene: TRBV7-2; J gene: TRBJ2-7; CDR3 protein: CASSFAGVGSYEQYF; CDR3 DNA: TGTGCCAGCAGCTTTGCGGGGGTCGGTTCCTACGAGCAGTACTTC
clone size: -; D gene: -; V gene: TRBV7-9; J gene: TRBJ2-1; CDR3 protein: CASSAGQYNEQFF; CDR3 DNA: TGTGCCAGCAGCGCGGGACAGTACAATGAGCAGTTCTTC
clone size: few; D gene: TRBD1; V gene: TRBV6-5; J gene: TRBJ1-1; CDR3 protein: CASSYSTGANAEAFF; CDR3 DNA: TGTGCCAGCAGCTACAGTACAGGGGCCAACGCTGAAGCTTTCTTT
clone size: once; D gene: TRBD1; V gene: TRBV19; J gene: TRBJ1-5; CDR3 protein: CASSSTGVFNQPQHF; CDR3 DNA: TGTGCCAGTAGTAGTACAGGGGTTTTCAATCAGCCCCAGCATTTT
clone size: -; D gene: -; V gene: TRBV30; J gene: TRBJ1-6; CDR3 protein: CAWAETAYNSPLHF; CDR3 DNA: TGTGCCTGGGCGGAGACAGCTTATAATTCACCCCTCCACTTT
clone size: -; D gene: -; V gene: TRBV30; J gene: TRBJ1-5; CDR3 protein: CAWSGGDNQPQHF; CDR3 DNA: TGTGCCTGGAGTGGAGGAGACAATCAGCCCCAGCATTTT
clone size: -; D gene: -; V gene: TRBV18; J gene: TRBJ1-1; CDR3 protein: CASSPVTGLDTEAFF; CDR3 DNA: TGTGCCAGCTCACCAGTTACAGGCTTGGACACTGAAGCTTTCTTT
clone size: -; D gene: -; V gene: TRBV9; J gene: TRBJ2-6; CDR3 protein: CASSVELGGGSGANVLTF; CDR3 DNA: TGTGCCAGCAGCGTAGAGCTAGGGGGGGGCTCTGGGGCCAACGTCCTGACTTTC
clone size: -; D gene: -; V gene: TRBV11-3; J gene: TRBJ2-6; CDR3 protein: CASSSDRANVLTF; CDR3 DNA: TGTGCCAGCAGCTCGGACAGGGCCAACGTCCTGACTTTC
clone size: -; D gene: TRBD2; V gene: TRBV9; J gene: TRBJ2-1; CDR3 protein: CASSVAAGGGNEQFF; CDR3 DNA: TGTGCCAGCAGCGTAGCCGCGGGAGGGGGCAATGAGCAGTTCTTC
clone size: -; D gene: -; V gene: TRBV28; J gene: TRBJ2-2; CDR3 protein: CATRQGNTGELFF; CDR3 DNA: TGTGCCACCCGCCAGGGCAACACCGGGGAGCTGTTTTTT
clone size: -; D gene: TRBD1; V gene: TRBV19; J gene: TRBJ2-1; CDR3 protein: CASSVSGTGVGNEQFF; CDR3 DNA: TGTGCCAGTAGCGTTTCGGGGACAGGGGTTGGCAATGAGCAGTTCTTC
clone size: -; D gene: -; V gene: TRBV5-1; J gene: TRBJ2-5; CDR3 protein: CASSFEGGETQYF; CDR3 DNA: TGCGCCAGCAGCTTTGAGGGAGGAGAGACCCAGTACTTC
clone size: -; D gene: TRBD2; V gene: TRBV7-7; J gene: TRBJ2-5; CDR3 protein: CASSLGGAGGRETQYF; CDR3 DNA: TGTGCTAGCAGCTTAGGGGGAGCGGGGGGGAGAGAGACCCAGTACTTC
clone size: few; D gene: TRBD1; V gene: TRBV9; J gene: TRBJ2-2; CDR3 protein: CASSPRQGSSTGELFF; CDR3 DNA: TGTGCCAGCAGCCCCAGACAGGGATCGTCCACCGGGGAGCTGTTTTTT
clone size: -; D gene: TRBD2; V gene: TRBV5-1; J gene: TRBJ2-7; CDR3 protein: CASNYQAGDYEQYF; CDR3 DNA: TGCGCCAGCAATTACCAGGCGGGGGATTACGAGCAGTACTTC
clone size: -; D gene: -; V gene: TRBV9; J gene: TRBJ2-1; CDR3 protein: CASSVGGSDAYNEQFF; CDR3 DNA: TGTGCCAGCAGCGTAGGAGGGAGCGACGCTTACAATGAGCAGTTCTTC
clone size: -; D gene: -; V gene: TRBV4-1; J gene: TRBJ1-2; CDR3 protein: CASSQPRVRRSGYTF; CDR3 DNA: TGCGCCAGCAGCCAACCCAGGGTCCGGAGAAGCGGCTACACCTTC
clone size: -; D gene: -; V gene: TRBV19; J gene: TRBJ1-1; CDR3 protein: CASSISPGNTEAFF; CDR3 DNA: TGTGCCAGTAGTATATCTCCAGGAAACACTGAAGCTTTCTTT
clone size: -; D gene: TRBD1; V gene: TRBV5-1; J gene: TRBJ2-1; CDR3 protein: CASSLGQGHNEQFF; CDR3 DNA: TGCGCCAGCAGCTTGGGACAGGGGCACAATGAGCAGTTCTTC
clone size: -; D gene: -; V gene: TRBV6-1; J gene: TRBJ1-5; CDR3 protein: CASSEVFGRNQPQHF; CDR3 DNA: TGTGCCAGCAGTGAAGTCTTTGGGCGCAATCAGCCCCAGCATTTT
clone size: once; D gene: TRBD2; V gene: TRBV18; J gene: TRBJ2-3; CDR3 protein: CASSIIAGQSTDTQYF; CDR3 DNA: TGTGCCAGCTCAATAATAGCGGGGCAAAGCACAGATACGCAGTATTTT